Described below is a single T cell receptor (beta chain) sequence and its context. No DNA is shown, since the ends of the CDR3 on it are uncertain; the CDR3 is the one TCRdb lists. These data come from a study of CDR3 diversity in severe acne. TCRdb reanalysed the PCR reads using MiXCR and keeps one entry per CDR3 protein. The profile shows fewer than 100,000 distinct CDR3 sequences, 45% to 65% of them singletons. The CDR3 numbers 17 amino acids, ends counted. The source is a male donor in good health, without acne. This chain uses TRBV12-3 or TRBV12-4 with TRBJ1-6. Specimen: blood. The CDR3 protein is CASSLEKNCFLDSPLHF.